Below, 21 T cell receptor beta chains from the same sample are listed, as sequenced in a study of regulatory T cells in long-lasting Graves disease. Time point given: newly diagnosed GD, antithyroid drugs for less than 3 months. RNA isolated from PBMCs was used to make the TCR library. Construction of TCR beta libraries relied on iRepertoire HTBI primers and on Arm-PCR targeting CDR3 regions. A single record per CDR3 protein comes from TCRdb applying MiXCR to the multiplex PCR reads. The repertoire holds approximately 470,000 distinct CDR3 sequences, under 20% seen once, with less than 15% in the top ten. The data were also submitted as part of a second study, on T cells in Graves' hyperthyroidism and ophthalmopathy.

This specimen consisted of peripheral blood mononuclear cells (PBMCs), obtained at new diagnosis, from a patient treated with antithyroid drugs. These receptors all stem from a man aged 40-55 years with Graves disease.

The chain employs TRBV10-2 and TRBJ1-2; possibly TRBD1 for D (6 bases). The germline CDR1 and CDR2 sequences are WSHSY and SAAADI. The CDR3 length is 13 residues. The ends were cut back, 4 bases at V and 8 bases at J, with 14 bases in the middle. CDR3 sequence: CASSVVAGEGYTF. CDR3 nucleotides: TGCGCCAGCAGTGTGGTGGCAGGGGAAGGCTACACCTTC.

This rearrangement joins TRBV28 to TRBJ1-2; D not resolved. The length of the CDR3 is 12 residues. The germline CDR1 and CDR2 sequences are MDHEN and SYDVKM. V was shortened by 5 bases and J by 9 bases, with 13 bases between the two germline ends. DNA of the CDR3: TGTGCCAGCAGTCCCCCCCTTTTTAGCTACACCTTC. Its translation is CASSPPLFSYTF.

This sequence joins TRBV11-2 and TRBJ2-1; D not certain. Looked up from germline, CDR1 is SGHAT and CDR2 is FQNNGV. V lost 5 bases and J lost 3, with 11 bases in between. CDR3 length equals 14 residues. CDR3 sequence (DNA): TGTGCCAGCAGCCCCCACTTAGACTACAATGAGCAGTTCTTC. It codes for CASSPHLDYNEQFF. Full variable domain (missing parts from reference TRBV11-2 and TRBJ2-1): EAGVAQSPRYKIIEKRQSVAFWCNPISGHATLYWYQQILGQGPKLLIQFQNNGVVDDSQLPKDRFSAERLKGVDSTLKIQPAKLEDSAVYLCASSPHLDYNEQFFGPGTRLTVL.

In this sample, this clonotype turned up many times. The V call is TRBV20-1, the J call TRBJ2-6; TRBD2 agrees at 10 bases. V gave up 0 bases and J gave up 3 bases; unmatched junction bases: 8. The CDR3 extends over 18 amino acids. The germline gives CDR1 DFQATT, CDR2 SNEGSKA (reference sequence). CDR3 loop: CSARDTGVAGGGANVLTF. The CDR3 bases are TGCAGTGCTAGAGATACGGGAGTAGCGGGAGGTGGGGCCAACGTCCTGACTTTC.

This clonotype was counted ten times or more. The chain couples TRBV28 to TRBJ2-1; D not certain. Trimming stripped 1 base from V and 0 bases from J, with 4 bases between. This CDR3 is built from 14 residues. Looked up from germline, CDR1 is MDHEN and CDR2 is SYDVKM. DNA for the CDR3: TGTGCCAGCAGTTTATTGCCCTCCTACAATGAGCAGTTCTTC. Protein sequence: CASSLLPSYNEQFF.

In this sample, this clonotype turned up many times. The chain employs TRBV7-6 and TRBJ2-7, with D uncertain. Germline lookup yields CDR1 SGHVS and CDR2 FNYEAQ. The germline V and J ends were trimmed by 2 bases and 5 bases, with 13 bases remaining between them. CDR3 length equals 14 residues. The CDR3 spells CASSLNPMEDEQYF. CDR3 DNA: TGTGCCAGCAGCTTAAATCCCATGGAAGACGAGCAGTACTTC.

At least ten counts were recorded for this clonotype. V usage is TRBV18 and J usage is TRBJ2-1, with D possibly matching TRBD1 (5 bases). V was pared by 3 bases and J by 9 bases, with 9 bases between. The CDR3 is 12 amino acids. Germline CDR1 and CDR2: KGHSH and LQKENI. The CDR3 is CASSPGRFEQFF. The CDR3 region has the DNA TGTGCCAGCTCACCGGGGCGGTTTGAGCAGTTCTTC. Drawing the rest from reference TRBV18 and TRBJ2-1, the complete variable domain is NAGVMQNPRHLVRRRGQEARLRCSPMKGHSHVYWYRQLPEEGLKFMVYLQKENIIDESGMPKERFSAEFPKEGPSILRIQQVVRGDSAAYFCASSPGRFEQFFGPGTRLTVL.

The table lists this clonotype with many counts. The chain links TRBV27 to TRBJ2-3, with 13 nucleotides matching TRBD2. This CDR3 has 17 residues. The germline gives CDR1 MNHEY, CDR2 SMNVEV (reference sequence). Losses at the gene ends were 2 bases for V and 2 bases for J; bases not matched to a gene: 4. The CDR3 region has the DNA TGTGCCAGCAGTTTAAAACTAGCGGGAGGGCCCACAGATACGCAGTATTTT. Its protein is CASSLKLAGGPTDTQYF.

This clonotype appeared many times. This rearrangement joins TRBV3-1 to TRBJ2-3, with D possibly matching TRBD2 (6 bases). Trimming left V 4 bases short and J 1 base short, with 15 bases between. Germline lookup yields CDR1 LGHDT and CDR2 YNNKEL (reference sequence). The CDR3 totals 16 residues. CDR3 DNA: TGTGCCAGCAGCCGAATGACTAGTTCCCGCACAGATACGCAGTATTTT. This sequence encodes CASSRMTSSRTDTQYF.

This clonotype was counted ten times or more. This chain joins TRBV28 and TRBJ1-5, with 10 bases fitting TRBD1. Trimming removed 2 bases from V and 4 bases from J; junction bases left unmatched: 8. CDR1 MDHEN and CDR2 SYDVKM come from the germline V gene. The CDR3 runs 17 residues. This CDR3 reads CASSLRQGAFVNQPQHF. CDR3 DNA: TGTGCCAGCAGTTTAAGACAGGGGGCCTTCGTTAATCAGCCCCAGCATTTT.

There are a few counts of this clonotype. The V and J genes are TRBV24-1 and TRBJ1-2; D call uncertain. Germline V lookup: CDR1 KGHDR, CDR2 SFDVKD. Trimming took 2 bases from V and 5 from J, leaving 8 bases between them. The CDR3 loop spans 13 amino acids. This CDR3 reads CATSDSTSYGYTF. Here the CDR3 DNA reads TGTGCCACCAGTGATTCGACATCTTATGGCTACACCTTC.

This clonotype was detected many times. The CDR3 here is CASSGGLAAYNEQFF. The CDR3 region has the DNA TGTGCCAGCAGTGGCGGACTAGCGGCCTACAATGAGCAGTTCTTC. J is TRBJ2-1 and V is TRBV2; 10 bases map to TRBD2. CDR1 and CDR2 (germline): SNHLY, FYNNEI. The V and J ends lost 4 bases and 2 bases, in that order; junction bases with no gene match: 2. The length of the CDR3 is 15 residues.

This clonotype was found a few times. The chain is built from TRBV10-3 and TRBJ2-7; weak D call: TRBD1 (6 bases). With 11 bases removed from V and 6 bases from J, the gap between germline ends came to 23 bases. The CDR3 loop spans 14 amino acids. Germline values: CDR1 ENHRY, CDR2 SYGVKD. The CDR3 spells CAATGTWDSLEQYF. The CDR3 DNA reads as TGTGCCGCGACTGGGACATGGGATTCCCTCGAGCAGTACTTC.

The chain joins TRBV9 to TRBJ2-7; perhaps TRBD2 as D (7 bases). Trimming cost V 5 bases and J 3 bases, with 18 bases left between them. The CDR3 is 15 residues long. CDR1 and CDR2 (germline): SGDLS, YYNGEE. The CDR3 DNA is TGTGCCAGCAGTCGGGGGGCGAGCGCGGACTACGAGCAGTACTTC. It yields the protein CASSRGASADYEQYF.

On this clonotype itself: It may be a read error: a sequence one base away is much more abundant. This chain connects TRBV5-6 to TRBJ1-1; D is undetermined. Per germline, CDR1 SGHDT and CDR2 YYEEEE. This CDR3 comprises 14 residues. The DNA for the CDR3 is TGTACCAGCAGCTTGCAGGCGATGAACACTGAAGCTTTCTTT. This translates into CTSSLQAMNTEAFF.

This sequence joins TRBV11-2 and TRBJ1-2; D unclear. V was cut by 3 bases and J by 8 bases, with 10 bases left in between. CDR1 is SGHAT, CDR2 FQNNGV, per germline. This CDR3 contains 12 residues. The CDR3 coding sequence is TGTGCCAGCAGCTTCGAAGGAATCGGCTACACCTTC. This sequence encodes CASSFEGIGYTF. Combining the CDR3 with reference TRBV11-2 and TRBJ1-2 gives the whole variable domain EAGVAQSPRYKIIEKRQSVAFWCNPISGHATLYWYQQILGQGPKLLIQFQNNGVVDDSQLPKDRFSAERLKGVDSTLKIQPAKLEDSAVYLCASSFEGIGYTFGSGTRLTVV.

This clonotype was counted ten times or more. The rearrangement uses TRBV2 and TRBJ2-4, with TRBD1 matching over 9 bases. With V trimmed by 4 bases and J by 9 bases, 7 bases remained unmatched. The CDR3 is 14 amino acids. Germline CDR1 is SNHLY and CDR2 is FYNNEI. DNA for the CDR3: TGTGCCAGCAGTGCCCGACAGGGGGGTGTCATTCAGTACTTC. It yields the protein CASSARQGGVIQYF.

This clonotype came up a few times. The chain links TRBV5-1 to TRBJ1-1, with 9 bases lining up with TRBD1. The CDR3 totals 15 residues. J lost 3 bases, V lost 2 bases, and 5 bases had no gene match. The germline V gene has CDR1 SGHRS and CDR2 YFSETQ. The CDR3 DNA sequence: TGCGCCAGCAGCTTACTTGGGACAGGGTACACTGAAGCTTTCTTT. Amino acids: CASSLLGTGYTEAFF.

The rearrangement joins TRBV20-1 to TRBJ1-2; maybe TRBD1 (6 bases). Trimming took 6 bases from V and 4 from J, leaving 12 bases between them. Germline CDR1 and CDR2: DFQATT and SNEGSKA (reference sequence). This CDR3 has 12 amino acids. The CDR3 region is CSAPDRPYGYTF. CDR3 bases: TGCAGTGCCCCCGACAGGCCCTATGGCTACACCTTC.

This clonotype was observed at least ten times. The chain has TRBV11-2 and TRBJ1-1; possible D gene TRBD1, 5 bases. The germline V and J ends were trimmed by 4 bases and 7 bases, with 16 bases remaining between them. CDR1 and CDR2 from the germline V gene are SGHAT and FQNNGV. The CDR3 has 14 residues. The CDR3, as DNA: TGTGCCAGCAGCTCACTCCGGGGCGCGAGTGAAGCTTTCTTT. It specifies CASSSLRGASEAFF. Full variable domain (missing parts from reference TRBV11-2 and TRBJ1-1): EAGVAQSPRYKIIEKRQSVAFWCNPISGHATLYWYQQILGQGPKLLIQFQNNGVVDDSQLPKDRFSAERLKGVDSTLKIQPAKLEDSAVYLCASSSLRGASEAFFGQGTRLTVV.

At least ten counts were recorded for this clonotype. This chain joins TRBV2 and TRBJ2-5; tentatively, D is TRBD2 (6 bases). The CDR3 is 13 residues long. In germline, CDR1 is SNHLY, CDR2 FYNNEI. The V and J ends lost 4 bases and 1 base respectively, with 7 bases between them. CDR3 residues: CASSGSGQETQYF. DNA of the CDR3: TGTGCCAGCAGTGGTAGCGGCCAAGAGACCCAGTACTTC.